The 2 T cell receptor beta chains below all came from one sample that was sequenced in a study of beta chain features in type 1 diabetes. Sequencing targeted expressed TCRB transcripts, as all isolated RNA had been reverse transcribed. Sequencing used immunoSEQ multiplex PCR; TCRdb keeps in-frame clones, though not all of them. The data contain under 300,000 clones, 8% of them singletons. The specimen sequenced was central memory CD4+ T cells from blood. These receptors all stem from a woman between 18 and 29 years old in good health.

This clone was seen more than once but under ten times. This chain links TRBV5-1 with TRBJ1-1; no clear D gene. Looked up from germline, CDR1 is SGHRS and CDR2 is YFSETQ. This CDR3 spans 12 amino acids. V gave up 2 bases and J gave up 3 bases, with 5 bases separating them. The CDR3 region is CASSFGDTEAFF. CDR3 nucleotides: TGCGCCAGCAGCTTTGGGGACACTGAAGCTTTCTTT. Full variable domain (outside the CDR3, taken from reference TRBV5-1 and TRBJ1-1): KAGVTQTPRYLIKTRGQQVTLSCSPISGHRSVSWYQQTPGQGLQFLFEYFSETQRNKGNFPGRFSGRQFSNSRSEMNVSTLELGDSALYLCASSFGDTEAFFGQGTRLTVV.

Only a few counts were recorded for this clone. This sequence joins TRBV7-9 and TRBJ2-1; D gene ambiguous. The CDR3 is 13 residues long. The ends were cut back, 2 bases at V and 8 bases at J, with 10 bases in the middle. Germline V gene sequence: CDR1 SEHNR, CDR2 FQNEAQ (reference sequence). The CDR3 is CASSLWNEDEQFF. In DNA, the CDR3 is TGTGCCAGCAGCTTATGGAACGAGGATGAGCAGTTCTTC.